One and the same sample provided the 6 T cell receptor beta chains below, sequenced in a study of cytomegalovirus exposure and HLA in healthy donors. Clones were read by immunoSEQ multiplex PCR, and TCRdb kept only the in-frame ones, dropping some. In the table there are more than 95,000 clones, about 84% of which are singletons. Sequencing used PBMCs. All receptors come from a man between 18 and 29 years old in good health and CMV-seronegative.

The chain couples TRBV27 to TRBJ2-1; TRBD2 matches 14 bases. Germline loops: CDR1 MNHEY, CDR2 SMNVEV (reference sequence). With 2 bases clipped from V and 0 bases from J, the junction kept 6 bases outside the gene matches. The CDR3 has 19 residues. CDR3 in amino acids: CASSLRGLAGAISYNEQFF. The CDR3 coding sequence is TGTGCCAGCAGTTTACGGGGACTAGCGGGAGCAATCTCCTACAATGAGCAGTTCTTC.

This clone was seen a single time. CDR3 coding DNA: TGCGCCAGCAGCCAGGATTTGACAGGGAACCGGGCCAACGTCCTGACTTTC. It translates to CASSQDLTGNRANVLTF. V and J are TRBV4-1 and TRBJ2-6, with 7 bases lining up with TRBD1. The V gene end was trimmed by 3 bases and the J gene end by 5 bases; junction bases not matched to a gene: 10. The CDR3 consists of 17 residues. CDR1 is MGHRA and CDR2 is YSYEKL in the germline V gene.

The chain couples TRBV19 to TRBJ2-3, with D tentatively TRBD2 (5 bases). The V end lost 1 base, the J end lost 3 bases, and 5 bases lay between the germline ends. The germline gives CDR1 LNHDA, CDR2 SQIVND (reference sequence). This CDR3 has 13 amino acids. The CDR3 spells CASSIAGTDTQYF. The CDR3 nucleotides read TGTGCCAGTAGTATAGCGGGGACAGATACGCAGTATTTT. The full variable domain, its missing parts supplied by reference TRBV19 and TRBJ2-3, is DGGITQSPKYLFRKEGQNVTLSCEQNLNHDAMYWYRQDPGQGLRLIYYSQIVNDFQKGDIAEGYSVSREKKESFPLTVTSAQKNPTAFYLCASSIAGTDTQYFGPGTRLTVL.

This clone was observed a handful of times. The chain is built from TRBV5-6 and TRBJ1-4, with 9 bases identical to TRBD1. The CDR3 is 17 amino acids. Germline V gene sequence: CDR1 SGHDT, CDR2 YYEEEE. V was pared by 4 bases and J by 8 bases, with 15 bases of the junction left unmatched. The CDR3 DNA follows: TGTGCCAGCAGCGCCGGGACAGGGAAGGTGGTTGGAGAAAAACTGTTTTTT. This gives the protein CASSAGTGKVVGEKLFF.

V gene TRBV9 combines with J gene TRBJ2-1; 11 bases fit TRBD2. V was clipped by 0 bases and J by 7 bases; unmatched bases: 6. This CDR3 spans 16 amino acids. Germline V CDR1 and CDR2: SGDLS, YYNGEE. The CDR3 bases are TGTGCCAGCAGCGTAGGTAGCGGGGGGGCCGTGAATGAGCAGTTCTTC. It yields the protein CASSVGSGGAVNEQFF.

The table lists this clone with a few counts. The chain carries TRBV5-1 and TRBJ1-2; 7 bases fit TRBD1. The CDR3 runs to 16 residues. Losses at the gene ends were 5 bases for V and 2 bases for J; bases not matched to a gene: 12. The germline V gene has CDR1 SGHRS and CDR2 YFSETQ. In DNA, the CDR3 is TGCGCCAGCAGGGGTTTAGAACCGGGACAGAACTATGGCTACACCTTC. Protein product: CASRGLEPGQNYGYTF. The variable domain in full, completed from reference TRBV5-1 and TRBJ1-2, reads KAGVTQTPRYLIKTRGQQVTLSCSPISGHRSVSWYQQTPGQGLQFLFEYFSETQRNKGNFPGRFSGRQFSNSRSEMNVSTLELGDSALYLCASRGLEPGQNYGYTFGSGTRLTVV.